This TCR beta chain was profiled in a study of blood T cell repertoires in COVID-19. Across the study: Acute and convalescent COVID-19 specimens originated in the United States, Italy and Spain. The analysed material was cDNA or gDNA that came from T cells, B-cell-depleted T cells, or PBMCs.

As processed by the authors: Using reference gene primer amplification, nucleated cell counts were estimated. The method was immunoSEQ multiplex PCR; TCRdb's version includes in-frame clones alone and lacks a portion of them. That table supplies the V and J calls and clone size; D and trimming were determined from the DNA. The data show about 160,000 clones, roughly 85% seen once. The germline V gene has CDR1 SEHNR and CDR2 FQNEAQ (reference sequence). V lost 0 bases, J lost 0 bases, and 13 bases lay in between. The length of the CDR3 is 17 residues. The TCR comes from a human donor with acute or convalescent COVID-19. The donor label of this sample is uncertain. What was sequenced was peripheral blood. This chain joins TRBV7-9 and TRBJ2-3; possibly TRBD2 for D (6 bases). This chain's CDR3 is CASSLAGGYPSTDTQYF. CDR3 nucleotide sequence: TGTGCCAGCAGCTTAGCTGGGGGGTACCCTAGCACAGATACGCAGTATTTT.